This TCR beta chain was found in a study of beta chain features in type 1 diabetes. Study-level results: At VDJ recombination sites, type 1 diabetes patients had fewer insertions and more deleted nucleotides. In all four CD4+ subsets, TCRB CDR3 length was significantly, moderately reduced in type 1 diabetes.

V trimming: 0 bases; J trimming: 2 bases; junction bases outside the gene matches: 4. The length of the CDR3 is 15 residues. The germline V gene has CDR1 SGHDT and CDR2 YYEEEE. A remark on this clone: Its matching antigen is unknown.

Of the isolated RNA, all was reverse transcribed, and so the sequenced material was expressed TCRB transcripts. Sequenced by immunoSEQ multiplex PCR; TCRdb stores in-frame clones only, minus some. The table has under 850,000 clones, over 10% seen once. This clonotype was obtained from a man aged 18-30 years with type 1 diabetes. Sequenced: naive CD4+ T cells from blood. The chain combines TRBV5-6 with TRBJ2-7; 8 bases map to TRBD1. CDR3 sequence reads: CASSLGDRGTYEQYF. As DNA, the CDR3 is TGTGCCAGCAGCTTGGGCGACAGGGGAACCTACGAGCAGTACTTC. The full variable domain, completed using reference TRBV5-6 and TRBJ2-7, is DAGVTQSPTHLIKTRGQQVTLRCSPKSGHDTVSWYQQALGQGPQFIFQYYEEEERQRGNFPDRFSGHQFPNYSSELNVNALLLGDSALYLCASSLGDRGTYEQYFGPGTRLTVT.